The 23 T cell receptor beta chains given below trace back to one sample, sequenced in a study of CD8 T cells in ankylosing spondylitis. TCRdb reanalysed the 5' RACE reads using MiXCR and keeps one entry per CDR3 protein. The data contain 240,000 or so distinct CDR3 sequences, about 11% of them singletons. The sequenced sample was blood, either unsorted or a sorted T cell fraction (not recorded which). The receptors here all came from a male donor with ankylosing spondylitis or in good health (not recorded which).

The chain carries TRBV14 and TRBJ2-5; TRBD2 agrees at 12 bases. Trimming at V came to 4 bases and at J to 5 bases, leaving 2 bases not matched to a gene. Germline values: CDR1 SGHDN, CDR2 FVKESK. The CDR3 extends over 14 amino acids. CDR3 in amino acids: CASSRTSGAETQYF. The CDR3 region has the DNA TGTGCCAGCAGCCGGACTAGCGGGGCGGAGACCCAGTACTTC.

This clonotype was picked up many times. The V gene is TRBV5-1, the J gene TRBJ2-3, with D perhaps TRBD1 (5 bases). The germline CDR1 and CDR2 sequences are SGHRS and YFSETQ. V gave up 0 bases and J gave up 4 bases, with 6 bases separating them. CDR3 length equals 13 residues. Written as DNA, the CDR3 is TGCGCCAGCAGCTTGGGCAGGGCAGATACGCAGTATTTT. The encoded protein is CASSLGRADTQYF.

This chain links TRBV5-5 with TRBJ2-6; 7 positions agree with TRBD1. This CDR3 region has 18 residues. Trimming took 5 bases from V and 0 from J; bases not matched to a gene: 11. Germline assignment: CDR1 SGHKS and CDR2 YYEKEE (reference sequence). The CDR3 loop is CASSSDTGDDSGANVLTF. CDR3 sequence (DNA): TGTGCCAGCAGTTCAGATACAGGGGACGACTCTGGGGCCAACGTCCTGACTTTC.

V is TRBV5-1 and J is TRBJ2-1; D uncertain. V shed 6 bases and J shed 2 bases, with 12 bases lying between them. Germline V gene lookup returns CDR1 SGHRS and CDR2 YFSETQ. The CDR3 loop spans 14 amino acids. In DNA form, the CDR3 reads TGCGCCAGCAACACTACCTCAACCTACAATGAGCAGTTCTTC. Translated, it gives CASNTTSTYNEQFF.

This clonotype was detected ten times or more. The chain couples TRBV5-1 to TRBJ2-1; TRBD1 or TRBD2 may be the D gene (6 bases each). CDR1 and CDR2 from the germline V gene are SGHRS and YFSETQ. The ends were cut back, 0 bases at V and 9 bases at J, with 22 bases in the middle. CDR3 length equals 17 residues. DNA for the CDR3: TGCGCCAGCAGCTTGGTGGGGGGCCCGGACGCCATTAGTGAGCAGTTCTTC. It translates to CASSLVGGPDAISEQFF.

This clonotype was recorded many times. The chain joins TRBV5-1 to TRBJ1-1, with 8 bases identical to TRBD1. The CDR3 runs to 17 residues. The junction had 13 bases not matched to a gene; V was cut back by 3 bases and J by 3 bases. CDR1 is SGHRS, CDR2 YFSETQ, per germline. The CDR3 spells CASSSGQGGGPDTEAFF. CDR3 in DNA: TGCGCCAGCAGCTCAGGACAGGGTGGGGGCCCGGACACTGAAGCTTTCTTT.

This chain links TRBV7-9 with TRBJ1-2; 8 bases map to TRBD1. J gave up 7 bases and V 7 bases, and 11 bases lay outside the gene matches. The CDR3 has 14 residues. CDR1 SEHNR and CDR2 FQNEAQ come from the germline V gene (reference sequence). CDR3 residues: CASNPDRVTGGYTF. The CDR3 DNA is TGTGCCAGCAATCCGGACAGGGTCACGGGTGGCTACACCTTC. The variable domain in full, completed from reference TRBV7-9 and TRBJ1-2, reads DTGVSQNPRHKITKRGQNVTFRCDPISEHNRLYWYRQTLGQGPEFLTYFQNEAQLEKSRLLSDRFSAERPKGSFSTLEIQRTEQGDSAMYLCASNPDRVTGGYTFGSGTRLTVV.

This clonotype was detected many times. This CDR3 reads CSAKGTGVDTEAFF. For the CDR3, the DNA is TGCAGTGCCAAGGGGACAGGGGTTGACACTGAAGCTTTCTTT. The genes are TRBV20-1 and TRBJ1-1; 10 bases match TRBD1. Unmatched junction bases numbered 7, after V lost 6 bases and J lost 3 bases. The germline gives CDR1 DFQATT, CDR2 SNEGSKA (reference sequence). The CDR3 is made up of 14 amino acids.

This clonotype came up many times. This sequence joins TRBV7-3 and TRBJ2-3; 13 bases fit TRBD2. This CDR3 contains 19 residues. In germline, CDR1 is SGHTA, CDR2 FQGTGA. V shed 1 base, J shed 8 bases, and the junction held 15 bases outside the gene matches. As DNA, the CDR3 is TGTGCCAGCAGCTTAATGGGGCAGAGACTAGCGGGGGGTCGTGGTACGCAGTATTTT. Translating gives CASSLMGQRLAGGRGTQYF.

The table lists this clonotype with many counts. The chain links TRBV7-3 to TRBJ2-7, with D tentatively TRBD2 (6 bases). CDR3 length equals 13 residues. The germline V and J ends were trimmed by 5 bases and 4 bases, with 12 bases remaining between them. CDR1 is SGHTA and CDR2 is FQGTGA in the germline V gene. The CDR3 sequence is CASSTIGGYEQYF. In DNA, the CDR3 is TGTGCCAGCAGCACCATCGGGGGTTACGAGCAGTACTTC. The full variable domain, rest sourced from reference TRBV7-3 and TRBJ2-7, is GAGVSQTPSNKVTEKGKYVELRCDPISGHTALYWYRQSLGQGPEFLIYFQGTGAADDSGLPNDRFFAVRPEGSVSTLKIQRTERGDSAVYLCASSTIGGYEQYFGPGTRLTVT.

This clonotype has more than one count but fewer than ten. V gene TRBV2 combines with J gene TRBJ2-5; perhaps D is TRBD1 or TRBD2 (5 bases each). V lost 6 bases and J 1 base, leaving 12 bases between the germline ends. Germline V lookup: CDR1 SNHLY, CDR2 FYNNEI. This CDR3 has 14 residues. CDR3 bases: TGTGCCAGCAGGACCGGGACCTCCCAAGAGACCCAGTACTTC. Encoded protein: CASRTGTSQETQYF.

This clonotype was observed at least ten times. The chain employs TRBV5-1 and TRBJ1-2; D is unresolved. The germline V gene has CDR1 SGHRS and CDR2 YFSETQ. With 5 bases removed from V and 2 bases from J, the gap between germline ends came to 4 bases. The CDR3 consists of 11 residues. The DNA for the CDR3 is TGCGCCAGCAGGGACAACTATGGCTACACCTTC. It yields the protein CASRDNYGYTF.

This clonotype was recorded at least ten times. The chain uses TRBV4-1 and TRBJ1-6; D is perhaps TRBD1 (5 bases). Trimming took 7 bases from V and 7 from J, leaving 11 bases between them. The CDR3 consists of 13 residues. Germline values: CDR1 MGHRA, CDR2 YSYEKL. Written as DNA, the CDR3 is TGCGCCAGCAAACAGGTGGGAAATTCACCCCTCCACTTT. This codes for CASKQVGNSPLHF.

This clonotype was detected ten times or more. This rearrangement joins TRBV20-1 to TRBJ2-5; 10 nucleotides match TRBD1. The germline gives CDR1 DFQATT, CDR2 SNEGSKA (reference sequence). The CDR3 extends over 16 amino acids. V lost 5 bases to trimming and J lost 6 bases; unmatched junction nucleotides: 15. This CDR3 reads CSAELPGTGVFKTQYF. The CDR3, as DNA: TGCAGTGCTGAGCTCCCCGGGACAGGGGTGTTTAAGACCCAGTACTTC.

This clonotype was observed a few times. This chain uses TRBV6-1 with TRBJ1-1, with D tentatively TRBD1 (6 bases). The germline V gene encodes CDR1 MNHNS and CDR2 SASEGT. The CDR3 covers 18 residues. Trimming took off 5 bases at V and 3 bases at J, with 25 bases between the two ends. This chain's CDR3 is CASSTRQVQRSRDTEAFF. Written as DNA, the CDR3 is TGTGCCAGCAGTACAAGACAGGTGCAACGTAGTCGGGACACTGAAGCTTTCTTT.

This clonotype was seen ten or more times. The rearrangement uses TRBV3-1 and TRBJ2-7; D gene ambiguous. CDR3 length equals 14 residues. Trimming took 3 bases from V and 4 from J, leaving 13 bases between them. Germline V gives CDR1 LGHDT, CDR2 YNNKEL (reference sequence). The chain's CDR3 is CASSHGSVGYEQYF. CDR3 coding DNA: TGTGCCAGCAGCCACGGCAGTGTGGGTTACGAGCAGTACTTC.

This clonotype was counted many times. The CDR3 spells CASRQTGGNQPQHF. CDR3 sequence (DNA): TGTGCCAGCAGGCAGACAGGGGGCAATCAGCCCCAGCATTTT. V is TRBV25-1 and J is TRBJ1-5; TRBD1 agrees at 8 bases. Germline values: CDR1 MGHDK, CDR2 SYGVNS. Trimming at V came to 6 bases and at J to 2 bases, leaving 3 bases not matched to a gene. This CDR3 is built from 14 residues. The full variable domain, in which reference TRBV25-1 and TRBJ1-5 provide the parts outside the CDR3, is EADIYQTPRYLVIGTGKKITLECSQTMGHDKMYWYQQDPGMELHLIHYSYGVNSTEKGDLSSESTVSRIRTEHFPLTLESARPSHTSQYLCASRQTGGNQPQHFGDGTRLSIL.

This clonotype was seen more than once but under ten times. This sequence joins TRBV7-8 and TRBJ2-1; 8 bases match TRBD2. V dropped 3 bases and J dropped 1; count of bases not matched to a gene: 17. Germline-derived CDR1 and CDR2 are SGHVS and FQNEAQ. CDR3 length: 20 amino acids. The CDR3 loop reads CASSFALAGTQGSSYNEQFF. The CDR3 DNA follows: TGTGCCAGCAGCTTTGCGCTAGCGGGCACCCAAGGGAGTTCCTACAATGAGCAGTTCTTC.

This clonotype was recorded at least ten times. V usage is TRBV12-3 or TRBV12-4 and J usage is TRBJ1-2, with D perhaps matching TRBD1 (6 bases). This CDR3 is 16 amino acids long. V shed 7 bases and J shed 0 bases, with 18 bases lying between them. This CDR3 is CASKENRDTTNYGYTF. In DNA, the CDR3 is TGTGCCAGCAAGGAGAACCGGGACACAACTAACTATGGCTACACCTTC.

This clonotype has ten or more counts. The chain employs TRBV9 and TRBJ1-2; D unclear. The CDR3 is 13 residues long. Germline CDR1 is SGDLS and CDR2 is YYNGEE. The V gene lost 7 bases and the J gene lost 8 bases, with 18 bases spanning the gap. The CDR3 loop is CASADEPRGGYTF. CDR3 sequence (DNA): TGTGCCAGCGCCGACGAACCCCGTGGAGGCTACACCTTC.

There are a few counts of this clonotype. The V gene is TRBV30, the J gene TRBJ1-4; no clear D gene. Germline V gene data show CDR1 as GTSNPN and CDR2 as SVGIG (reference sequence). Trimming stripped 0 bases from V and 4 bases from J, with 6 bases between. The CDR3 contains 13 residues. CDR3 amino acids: CAWSVEVNEKLFF. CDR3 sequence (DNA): TGTGCCTGGAGTGTAGAGGTTAATGAAAAACTGTTTTTT. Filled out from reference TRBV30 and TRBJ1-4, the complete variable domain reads SQTIHQWPATLVQPVGSPLSLECTVEGTSNPNLYWYRQAAGRGLQLLFYSVGIGQISSEVPQNLSASRPQDRQFILSSKKLLLSDSGFYLCAWSVEVNEKLFFGSGTQLSVL.

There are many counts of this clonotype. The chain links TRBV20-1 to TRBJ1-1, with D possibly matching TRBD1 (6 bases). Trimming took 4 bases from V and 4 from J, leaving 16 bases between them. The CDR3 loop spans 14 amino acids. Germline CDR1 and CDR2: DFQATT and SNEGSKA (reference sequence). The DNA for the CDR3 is TGCAGTGCTAAGAAACCAGGGGAGGGCACTGAAGCTTTCTTT. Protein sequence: CSAKKPGEGTEAFF.

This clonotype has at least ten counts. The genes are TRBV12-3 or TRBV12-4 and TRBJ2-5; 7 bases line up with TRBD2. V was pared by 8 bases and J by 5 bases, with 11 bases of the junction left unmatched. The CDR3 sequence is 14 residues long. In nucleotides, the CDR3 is TGTGCCAGCGGTTCTCTGGCGGGAGTTGAGACCCAGTACTTC. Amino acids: CASGSLAGVETQYF.